These T cell receptor beta chains were read from a single sample in a study of blood T cell repertoires in COVID-19. Using immunoSEQ multiplex PCR, the repertoire was profiled, and TCRdb retains in-frame clones only, with some absent. The sample yields around 200,000 clones, roughly 84% seen once. The sequencing sample was made of peripheral blood. All receptors derive from a middle-aged man with active or convalescent COVID-19. The CDR3 runs from the conserved cysteine through the conserved F or W. D genes are given only for firm matches.

J: TRBJ1-1
V: TRBV28
length: 14
D: .
CDR3: CASTPVNLNTEAFF

J: TRBJ1-2
V: TRBV2
length: 17
D: TRBD1
CDR3: CASSLPGQDVLNYGYTF

J: TRBJ2-7
V: TRBV4-1
length: 14
D: .
CDR3: CASSLARGRYEQYF

J: TRBJ2-2
V: TRBV2
length: 14
D: .
CDR3: CASRGQTNTGELFF

J: TRBJ1-5
V: TRBV7-8
length: 14
D: .
CDR3: CASSLAISYQPQHF

J: TRBJ1-4
V: TRBV12-5
length: 18
D: .
CDR3: CASGSTPLLLETYEKLFF

J: TRBJ1-2
V: TRBV14
length: 13
D: .
CDR3: CASSPNMGAGYTF

J: TRBJ1-4
V: TRBV4-1
length: 14
D: .
CDR3: CASSPRAGREKLFF

J: TRBJ1-1
V: TRBV29-1
length: 13
D: TRBD1
CDR3: CSDSRTGLTEAFF

J: TRBJ1-2
V: TRBV18
length: 14
D: TRBD1
CDR3: CASSPEGQGSGYTF

J: TRBJ2-7
V: TRBV5-1
length: 16
D: TRBD1
CDR3: CASSLRTGDFSYEQYF

J: TRBJ1-6
V: TRBV5-5
length: 15
D: TRBD1
CDR3: CASSFPGTGITPLHF

J: TRBJ1-5
V: TRBV10-3
length: 16
D: TRBD1
CDR3: CATAEPMDREDQPQHF

J: TRBJ1-2
V: TRBV19
length: 16
D: TRBD1
CDR3: CASSINPSGQVNGYTF

J: TRBJ1-6
V: TRBV7-3
length: 14
D: TRBD1
CDR3: CASSPTGNNSPLHF

J: TRBJ1-1
V: TRBV5-1
length: 16
D: TRBD1
CDR3: CASSLVGQGWGPEAFF

J: TRBJ1-2
V: TRBV24-1
length: 13
D: .
CDR3: CATRSGDLYGYTF

J: TRBJ1-2
V: TRBV27
length: 13
D: .
CDR3: CASSFWASGGYTF

J: TRBJ1-1
V: TRBV2
length: 15
D: TRBD1
CDR3: CASIETGALNTEAFF

J: TRBJ2-1
V: TRBV7-2
length: 15
D: TRBD2
CDR3: CASSKWTSEYNEQFF

J: TRBJ1-2
V: TRBV28
length: 14
D: .
CDR3: CASSPRAVNYGYTF

J: TRBJ1-2
V: TRBV2
length: 12
D: .
CDR3: CASSSYAEGYTF

J: TRBJ2-7
V: TRBV7-2
length: 13
D: .
CDR3: CASSWRGGGEQYF